The clone carrying this T cell receptor beta chain was observed once. Here immunoSEQ multiplex PCR was the method, and the copy in TCRdb shows in-frame clones only, minus some. The sample lists about 110,000 clones, just under 95% seen once, with roughly 7.8% in the top ten. Germline V CDR1 and CDR2: MNHEY, SMNVEV (reference sequence). The CDR3 extends over 15 amino acids. The V segment lost 3 bases and the J segment 1 base; nucleotides outside the gene matches: 2. These data are taken from a study of T cell responses to AZD1222 COVID-19 vaccine. The chain carries TRBV27 and TRBJ1-5; TRBD1 aligns across 8 bases. The sequence derives from an adult in good health. The material sequenced was peripheral blood, taken on day 0 of AZD1222 vaccination. The DNA of the CDR3 is TGTGCCAGCAGTTTCGGACAGGGAAGCAATCAGCCCCAGCATTTT. Protein: CASSFGQGSNQPQHF.